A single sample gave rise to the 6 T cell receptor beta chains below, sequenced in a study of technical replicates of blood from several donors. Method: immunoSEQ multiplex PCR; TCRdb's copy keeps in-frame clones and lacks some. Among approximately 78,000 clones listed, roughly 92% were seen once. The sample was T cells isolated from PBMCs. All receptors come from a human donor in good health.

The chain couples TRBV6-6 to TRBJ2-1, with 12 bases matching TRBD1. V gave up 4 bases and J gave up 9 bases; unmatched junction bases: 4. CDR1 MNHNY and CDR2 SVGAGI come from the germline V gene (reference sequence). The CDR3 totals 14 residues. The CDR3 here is CASSWDRGHTEQFF. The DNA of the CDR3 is TGTGCCAGCAGTTGGGACAGGGGGCATACTGAGCAGTTCTTC.

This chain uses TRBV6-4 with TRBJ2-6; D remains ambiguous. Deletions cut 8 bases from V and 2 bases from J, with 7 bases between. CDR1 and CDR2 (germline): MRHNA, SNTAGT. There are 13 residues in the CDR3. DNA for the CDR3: TGTGCCAGCCGAGACACTGGGGCCAACGTCCTGACTTTC. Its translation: CASRDTGANVLTF.

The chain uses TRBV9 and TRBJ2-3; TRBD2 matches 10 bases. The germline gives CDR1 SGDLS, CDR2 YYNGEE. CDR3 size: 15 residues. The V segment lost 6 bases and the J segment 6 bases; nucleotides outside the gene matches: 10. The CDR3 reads CASTELSGRADTQYF. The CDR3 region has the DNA TGTGCCAGCACCGAATTGAGCGGGAGGGCTGATACGCAGTATTTT.

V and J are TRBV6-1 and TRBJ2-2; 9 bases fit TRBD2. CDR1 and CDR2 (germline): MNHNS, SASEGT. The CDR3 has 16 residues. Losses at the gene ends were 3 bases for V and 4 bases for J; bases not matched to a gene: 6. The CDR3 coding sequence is TGTGCCAGCAGTGAGCGAGCGGGAGGATTCACCGGGGAGCTGTTTTTT. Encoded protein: CASSERAGGFTGELFF.

In DNA, the CDR3 is TGTGCCAGCAGCCTTGGAATTGGGCCGAACACTGAAGCTTTCTTT. Translating gives CASSLGIGPNTEAFF. The chain employs TRBV9 and TRBJ1-1, with unresolved D. V shed 4 bases and J shed 1 base, with 14 bases lying between them. Germline V gene lookup returns CDR1 SGDLS and CDR2 YYNGEE. The CDR3 is 15 amino acids.

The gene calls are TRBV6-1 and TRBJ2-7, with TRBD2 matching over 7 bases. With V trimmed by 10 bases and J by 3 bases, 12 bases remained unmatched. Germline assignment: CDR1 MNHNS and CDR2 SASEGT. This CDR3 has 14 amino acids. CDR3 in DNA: TGTGCCACCATGAGAGGCCGGGGGGTCTACGAGCAGTACTTC. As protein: CATMRGRGVYEQYF.